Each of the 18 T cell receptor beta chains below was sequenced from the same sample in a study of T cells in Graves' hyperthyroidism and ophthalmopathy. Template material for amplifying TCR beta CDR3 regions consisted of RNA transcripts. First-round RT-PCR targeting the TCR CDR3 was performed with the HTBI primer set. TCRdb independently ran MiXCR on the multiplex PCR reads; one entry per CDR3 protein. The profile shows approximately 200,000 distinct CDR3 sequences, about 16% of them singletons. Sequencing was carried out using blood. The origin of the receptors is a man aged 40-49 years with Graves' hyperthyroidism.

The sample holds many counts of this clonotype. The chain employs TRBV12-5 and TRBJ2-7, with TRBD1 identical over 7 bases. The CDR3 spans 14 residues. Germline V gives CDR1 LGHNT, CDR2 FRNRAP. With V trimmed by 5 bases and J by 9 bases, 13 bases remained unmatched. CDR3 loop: CASGRTGFKWGQYF. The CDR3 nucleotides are TGTGCTAGTGGTCGGACAGGCTTCAAATGGGGGCAGTACTTC.

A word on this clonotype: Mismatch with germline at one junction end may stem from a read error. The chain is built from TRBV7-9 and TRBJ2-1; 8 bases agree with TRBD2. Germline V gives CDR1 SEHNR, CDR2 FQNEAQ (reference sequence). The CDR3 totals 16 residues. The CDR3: CGSSLAERGIHDEQFF. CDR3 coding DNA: TGTGGCAGCAGCTTAGCGGAGCGGGGGATCCACGATGAGCAGTTCTTC.

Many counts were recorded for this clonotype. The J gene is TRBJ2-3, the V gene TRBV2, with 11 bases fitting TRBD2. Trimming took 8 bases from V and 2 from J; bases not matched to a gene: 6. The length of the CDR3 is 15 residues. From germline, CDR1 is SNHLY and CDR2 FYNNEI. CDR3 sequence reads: CASQLAGGYTDTQYF. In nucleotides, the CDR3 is TGTGCCAGCCAGCTAGCGGGGGGTTACACAGATACGCAGTATTTT.

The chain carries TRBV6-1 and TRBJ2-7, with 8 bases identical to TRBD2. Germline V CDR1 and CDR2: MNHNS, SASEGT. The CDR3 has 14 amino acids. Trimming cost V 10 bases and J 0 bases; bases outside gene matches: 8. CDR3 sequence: CATISGGNSYEQYF. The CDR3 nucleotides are TGTGCCACCATAAGCGGGGGTAACTCCTACGAGCAGTACTTC.

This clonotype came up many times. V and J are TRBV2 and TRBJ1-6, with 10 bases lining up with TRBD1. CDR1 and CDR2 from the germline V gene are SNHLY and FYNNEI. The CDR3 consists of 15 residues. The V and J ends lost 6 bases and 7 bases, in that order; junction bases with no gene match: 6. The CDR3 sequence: CASRETGGENSPLHF. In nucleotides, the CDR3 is TGTGCCAGCAGGGAGACAGGGGGCGAAAATTCACCCCTCCACTTT.

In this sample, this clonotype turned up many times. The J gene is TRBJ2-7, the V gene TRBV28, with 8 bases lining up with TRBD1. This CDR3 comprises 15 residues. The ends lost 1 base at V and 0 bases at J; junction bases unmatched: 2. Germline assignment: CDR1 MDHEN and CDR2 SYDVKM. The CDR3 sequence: CASSLYRGSSYEQYF. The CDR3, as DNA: TGTGCCAGCAGTTTATACAGGGGGAGCTCCTACGAGCAGTACTTC.

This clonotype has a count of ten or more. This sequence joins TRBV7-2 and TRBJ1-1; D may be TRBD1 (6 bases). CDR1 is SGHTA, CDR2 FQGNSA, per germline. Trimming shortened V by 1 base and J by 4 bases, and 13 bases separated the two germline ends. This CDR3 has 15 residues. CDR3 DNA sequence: TGTGCCAGCAGCTTAGAACTACAGGGTCGCACTGAAGCTTTCTTT. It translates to CASSLELQGRTEAFF. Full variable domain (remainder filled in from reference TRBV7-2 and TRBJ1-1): GAGVSQSPSNKVTEKGKDVELRCDPISGHTALYWYRQSLGQGLEFLIYFQGNSAPDKSGLPSDRFSAERTGGSVSTLTIQRTQQEDSAVYLCASSLELQGRTEAFFGQGTRLTVV.

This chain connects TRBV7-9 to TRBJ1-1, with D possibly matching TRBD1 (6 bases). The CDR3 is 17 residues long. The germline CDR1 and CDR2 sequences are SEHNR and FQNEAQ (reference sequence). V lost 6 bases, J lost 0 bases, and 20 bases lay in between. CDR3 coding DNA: TGTGCCAGCAGTCCATACTCCACGGGACATTTGAACACTGAAGCTTTCTTT. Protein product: CASSPYSTGHLNTEAFF.

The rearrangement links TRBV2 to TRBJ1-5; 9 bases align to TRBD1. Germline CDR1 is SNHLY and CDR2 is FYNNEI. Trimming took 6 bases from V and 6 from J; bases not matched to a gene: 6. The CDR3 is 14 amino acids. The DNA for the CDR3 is TGTGCCAGCAGGACGGGACAGGGTGGTCAGCCCCAGCATTTT. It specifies CASRTGQGGQPQHF.

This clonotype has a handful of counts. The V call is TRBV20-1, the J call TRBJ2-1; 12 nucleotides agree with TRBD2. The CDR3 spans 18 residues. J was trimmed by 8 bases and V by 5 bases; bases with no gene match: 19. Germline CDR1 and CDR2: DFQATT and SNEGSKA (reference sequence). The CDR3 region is CSARKTSGGPGGRYEQFF. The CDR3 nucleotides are TGCAGTGCTCGTAAGACTAGCGGGGGCCCAGGGGGTAGATATGAGCAGTTCTTC.

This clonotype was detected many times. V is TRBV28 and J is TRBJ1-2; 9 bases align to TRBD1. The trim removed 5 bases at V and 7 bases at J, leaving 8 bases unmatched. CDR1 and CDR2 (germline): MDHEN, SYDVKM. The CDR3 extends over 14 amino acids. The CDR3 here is CASSPAGTGPGYTF. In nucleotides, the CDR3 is TGTGCCAGCAGTCCGGCCGGGACAGGGCCTGGCTACACCTTC.

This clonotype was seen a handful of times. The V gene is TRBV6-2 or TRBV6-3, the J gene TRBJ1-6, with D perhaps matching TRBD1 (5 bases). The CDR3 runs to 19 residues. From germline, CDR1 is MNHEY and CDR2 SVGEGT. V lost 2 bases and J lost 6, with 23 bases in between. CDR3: CASSYDLLQGHISNSPLHF. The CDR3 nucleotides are TGTGCCAGCAGTTACGATTTGCTTCAGGGTCATATCTCTAATTCACCCCTCCACTTT.

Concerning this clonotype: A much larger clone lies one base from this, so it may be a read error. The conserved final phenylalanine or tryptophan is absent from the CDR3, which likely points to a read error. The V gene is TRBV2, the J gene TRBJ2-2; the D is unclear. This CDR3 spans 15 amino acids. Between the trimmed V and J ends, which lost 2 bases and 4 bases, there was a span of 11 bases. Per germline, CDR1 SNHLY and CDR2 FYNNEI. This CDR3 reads CASSELGRSTGELFS. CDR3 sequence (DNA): TGTGCCAGCAGTGAATTGGGCAGGAGCACCGGGGAGCTGTTTTCT.

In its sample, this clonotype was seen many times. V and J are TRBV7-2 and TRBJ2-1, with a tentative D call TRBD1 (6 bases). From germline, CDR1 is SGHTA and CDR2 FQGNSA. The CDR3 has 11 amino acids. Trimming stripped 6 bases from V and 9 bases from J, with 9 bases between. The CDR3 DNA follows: TGTGCCAGCAGTCCAGGGGTTGAGCAGTTCTTC. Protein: CASSPGVEQFF.

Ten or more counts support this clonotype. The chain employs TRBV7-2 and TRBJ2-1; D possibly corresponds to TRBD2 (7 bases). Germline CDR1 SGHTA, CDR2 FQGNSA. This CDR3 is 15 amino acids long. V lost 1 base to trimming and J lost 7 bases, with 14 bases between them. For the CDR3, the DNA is TGTGCCAGCAGCTTAGGGGGGGGGGCAGGGAATGAGCAGTTCTTC. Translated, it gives CASSLGGGAGNEQFF.

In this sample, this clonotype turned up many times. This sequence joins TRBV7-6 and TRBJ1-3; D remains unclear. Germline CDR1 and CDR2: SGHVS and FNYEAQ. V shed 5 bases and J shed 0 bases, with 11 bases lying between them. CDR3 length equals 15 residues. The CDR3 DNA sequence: TGTGCCAGCAGCGCAGGACTGTACTCTGGAAACACCATATATTTT. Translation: CASSAGLYSGNTIYF.

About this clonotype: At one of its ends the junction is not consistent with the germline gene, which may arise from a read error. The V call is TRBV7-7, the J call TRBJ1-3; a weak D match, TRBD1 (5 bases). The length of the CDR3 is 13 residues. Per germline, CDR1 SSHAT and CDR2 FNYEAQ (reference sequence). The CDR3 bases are TGTGCTAGCAGCTCAGGGTTGGGAAACACCATATATTTT. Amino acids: CASSSGLGNTIYF.

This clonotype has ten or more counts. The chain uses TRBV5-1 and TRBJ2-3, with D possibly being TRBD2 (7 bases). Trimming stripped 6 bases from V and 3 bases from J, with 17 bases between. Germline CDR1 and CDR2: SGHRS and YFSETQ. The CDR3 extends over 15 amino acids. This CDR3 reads CASTVAGAGTDTQYF. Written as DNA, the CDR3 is TGCGCCAGCACGGTTGCGGGGGCAGGGACAGATACGCAGTATTTT.